This entry is about one T cell receptor beta chain. Its antigen is undetermined. These data originate in a study of T-cell memory formation after mild COVID-19. Study-wide background: In these data, TCR clusters were largely donor specific.

Points from the study as a whole: The pre-infection memory compartment contained some responding clones, suggesting cross-reactive memory joined.

After removal of 4 bases from V and 5 bases from J, the junction contained 9 bases not matched to a gene. CDR3 length equals 17 residues. TCRdb re-called the 5' RACE reads through MiXCR, storing one row per CDR3 protein. The sample has roughly 600,000 distinct CDR3 sequences, roughly 18% seen once. The chain joins TRBV12-3 or TRBV12-4 to TRBJ2-5; 14 nucleotides match TRBD2. The sample consisted of PBMCs or a T cell subset sorted from them (not recorded which). This sequence was found in an adult woman who had mild COVID-19 (a few samples of this study predate the infection). Cell type and time point are not known. Here the CDR3 reads CASSSRLAGGDVETQYF. CDR3 DNA sequence: TGTGCCAGCAGTTCTCGACTAGCGGGAGGGGATGTGGAGACCCAGTACTTC.